This T cell receptor (beta chain) was sequenced for a study of blood T cell repertoires in COVID-19. About the research overall: PBMCs, B-cell-depleted T cells, or T cells provided the cDNA or gDNA that made up the material.

The V gene lost 2 bases and the J gene lost 4 bases, with 12 bases spanning the gap. The CDR3 is made up of 15 amino acids. Germline CDR1 is SNHLY and CDR2 is FYNNEI. Some clones are missing from TCRdb's copy, which holds only in-frame ones; the method was immunoSEQ multiplex PCR. The sample consists of some 240,000 clones, approximately 78% of them appearing once. The rearrangement uses TRBV2 and TRBJ1-5, with D maybe TRBD1 (5 bases). This receptor was obtained from a woman in her sixties with active or convalescent COVID-19. Sequences were obtained from peripheral blood. CDR3 bases: TGTGCCAGCAGTGAACAGGGCGTTGGGAATCAGCCCCAGCATTTT. It translates to CASSEQGVGNQPQHF.